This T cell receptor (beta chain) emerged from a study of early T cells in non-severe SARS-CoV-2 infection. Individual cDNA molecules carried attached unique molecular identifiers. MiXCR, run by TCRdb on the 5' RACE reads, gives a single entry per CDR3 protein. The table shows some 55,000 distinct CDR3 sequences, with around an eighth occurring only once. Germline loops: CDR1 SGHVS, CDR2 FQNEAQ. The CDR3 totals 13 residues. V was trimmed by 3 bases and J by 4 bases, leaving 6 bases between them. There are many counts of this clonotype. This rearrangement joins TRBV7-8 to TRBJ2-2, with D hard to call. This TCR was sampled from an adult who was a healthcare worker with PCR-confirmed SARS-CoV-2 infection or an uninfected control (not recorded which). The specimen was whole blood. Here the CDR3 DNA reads TGTGCCAGCAGCTTTACCGGCACCGGGGAGCTGTTTTTT. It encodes CASSFTGTGELFF.